Listed below are T cell receptor beta chains from one sample, sequenced in a study of OX40 agonist ivuxolimab in advanced cancers. Profiled with immunoSEQ multiplex PCR; TCRdb holds only in-frame clones, not every one. The repertoire consists of approximately 84,000 clones, with under 95% occurring once and the leading ten covering about 0.45%. This specimen consisted of CD4+ or CD8+ T cells sorted from blood, obtained in a trial of the OX40 agonist ivuxolimab. These receptors originate from an adult with an advanced solid tumor such as melanoma, head and neck, liver or kidney cancer. Both conserved end residues are trimmed from each CDR3. D genes are given only for firm matches.

d_call: NA
cdr3_length: 13
j_call: TRBJ1-1
v_call: TRBV27
cdr3_aa: ASSPPSGWRTEAF

d_call: TRBD1
cdr3_length: 15
j_call: TRBJ2-5
v_call: TRBV10-3
cdr3_aa: AISDITGTARQETQY

d_call: TRBD2
cdr3_length: 13
j_call: TRBJ2-5
v_call: TRBV14
cdr3_aa: ASSQDSGGRETQY

d_call: TRBD1
cdr3_length: 13
j_call: TRBJ2-7
v_call: TRBV6-5
cdr3_aa: ASSIPGQGASEQY

d_call: NA
cdr3_length: 13
j_call: TRBJ2-5
v_call: TRBV14
cdr3_aa: ASSRFAGTQETQY

d_call: NA
cdr3_length: 11
j_call: TRBJ1-1
v_call: TRBV28
cdr3_aa: ASTSGGATEAF

d_call: NA
cdr3_length: 12
j_call: TRBJ1-1
v_call: TRBV27
cdr3_aa: ASKGGHHNTEAF

d_call: NA
cdr3_length: 11
j_call: TRBJ2-5
v_call: TRBV7-3
cdr3_aa: ASSPPGSETQY

d_call: NA
cdr3_length: 11
j_call: TRBJ2-1
v_call: TRBV4-2
cdr3_aa: ASSQDPYNEQF

d_call: TRBD2
cdr3_length: 13
j_call: TRBJ2-5
v_call: TRBV2
cdr3_aa: ASSAASGALETQY

d_call: NA
cdr3_length: 9
j_call: TRBJ2-7
v_call: TRBV20-1
cdr3_aa: SARETYEQY

d_call: TRBD1
cdr3_length: 14
j_call: TRBJ2-3
v_call: TRBV4-1
cdr3_aa: ASSQIPGQGTDTQY

d_call: TRBD1
cdr3_length: 12
j_call: TRBJ1-1
v_call: TRBV5-1
cdr3_aa: ASSPQGGDTEAF

d_call: NA
cdr3_length: 12
j_call: TRBJ1-4
v_call: TRBV28
cdr3_aa: ASSPPGANEKLF

d_call: NA
cdr3_length: 13
j_call: TRBJ2-5
v_call: TRBV7-6
cdr3_aa: ASSLLGSRQETQY

d_call: NA
cdr3_length: 11
j_call: TRBJ2-7
v_call: TRBV4-2
cdr3_aa: ASSQEWDYEQY

d_call: NA
cdr3_length: 11
j_call: TRBJ2-1
v_call: TRBV28
cdr3_aa: ASSTTVYNEQF

d_call: TRBD2
cdr3_length: 14
j_call: TRBJ2-5
v_call: TRBV5-1
cdr3_aa: ASSFAGLGAGETQY

d_call: NA
cdr3_length: 14
j_call: TRBJ2-5
v_call: TRBV18
cdr3_aa: ASSPQAGDGEETQY

d_call: NA
cdr3_length: 13
j_call: TRBJ2-3
v_call: TRBV18
cdr3_aa: ASSLGGAGTDTQY

d_call: NA
cdr3_length: 11
j_call: TRBJ1-5
v_call: TRBV27
cdr3_aa: ASSSRNGQPQH

d_call: TRBD1
cdr3_length: 12
j_call: TRBJ1-4
v_call: TRBV28
cdr3_aa: ASSLDRGGEKLF

d_call: NA
cdr3_length: 12
j_call: TRBJ2-3
v_call: TRBV10-3
cdr3_aa: AISDSRGTDTQY

d_call: NA
cdr3_length: 12
j_call: TRBJ1-1
v_call: TRBV19
cdr3_aa: ASSIDWGFTEAF

d_call: NA
cdr3_length: 12
j_call: TRBJ2-6
v_call: TRBV6-6
cdr3_aa: ASSYYSGANVLT

d_call: TRBD2
cdr3_length: 14
j_call: TRBJ2-7
v_call: TRBV18
cdr3_aa: ASSLNRGGSSYEQY

d_call: TRBD1
cdr3_length: 13
j_call: TRBJ1-2
v_call: TRBV18
cdr3_aa: ASSPSEGQSDGYT

d_call: TRBD2
cdr3_length: 14
j_call: TRBJ2-3
v_call: TRBV6-6
cdr3_aa: ASSGELAASTDTQY

d_call: NA
cdr3_length: 16
j_call: TRBJ2-6
v_call: TRBV18
cdr3_aa: ASSPLPEVASGANVLT

d_call: TRBD2
cdr3_length: 14
j_call: TRBJ2-1
v_call: TRBV18
cdr3_aa: ASSLGTSMTYNEQF

d_call: NA
cdr3_length: 11
j_call: TRBJ2-4
v_call: TRBV19
cdr3_aa: ASSARGTNIQY

d_call: TRBD1
cdr3_length: 15
j_call: TRBJ1-5
v_call: TRBV28
cdr3_aa: ASRRGTGGKGNQPQH

d_call: NA
cdr3_length: 10
j_call: TRBJ2-1
v_call: TRBV6-1
cdr3_aa: ASSENRRGQF

d_call: TRBD1
cdr3_length: 14
j_call: TRBJ2-5
v_call: TRBV4-1
cdr3_aa: ASSQYTGVFGETQY

d_call: NA
cdr3_length: 14
j_call: TRBJ2-4
v_call: TRBV28
cdr3_aa: ASRLGTGVAKNIQY

d_call: NA
cdr3_length: 12
j_call: TRBJ1-1
v_call: TRBV7-9
cdr3_aa: ASSLGQVNTEAF

d_call: NA
cdr3_length: 13
j_call: TRBJ1-2
v_call: TRBV28
cdr3_aa: ASSPEEAGHYGYT

d_call: NA
cdr3_length: 15
j_call: TRBJ1-4
v_call: TRBV4-2
cdr3_aa: ASSQGEGGATNEKLF

d_call: TRBD2
cdr3_length: 12
j_call: TRBJ2-5
v_call: TRBV4-2
cdr3_aa: ASSQGLAGETQY

d_call: TRBD2
cdr3_length: 12
j_call: TRBJ2-3
v_call: TRBV7-8
cdr3_aa: ASSTGTSGSGKY

d_call: NA
cdr3_length: 15
j_call: TRBJ1-2
v_call: TRBV28
cdr3_aa: ASTALPGRNPNYGYT

d_call: TRBD1
cdr3_length: 14
j_call: TRBJ2-3
v_call: TRBV5-5
cdr3_aa: ASSHGWQGETDTQY

d_call: TRBD2
cdr3_length: 16
j_call: TRBJ2-5
v_call: TRBV28
cdr3_aa: ASSGLAAPTTYQETQY

d_call: NA
cdr3_length: 11
j_call: TRBJ1-5
v_call: TRBV28
cdr3_aa: ASSRDSNQPQH

d_call: NA
cdr3_length: 14
j_call: TRBJ2-3
v_call: TRBV5-1
cdr3_aa: ASSLGGLDYTDTQY

d_call: NA
cdr3_length: 13
j_call: TRBJ1-2
v_call: TRBV28
cdr3_aa: ASSPHTDSAYGYT

d_call: NA
cdr3_length: 12
j_call: TRBJ2-5
v_call: TRBV7-2
cdr3_aa: ASSFWDLGETQY

d_call: NA
cdr3_length: 11
j_call: TRBJ1-2
v_call: TRBV28
cdr3_aa: ASRQGGPFGYT

d_call: TRBD2
cdr3_length: 11
j_call: TRBJ2-5
v_call: TRBV7-8
cdr3_aa: ASSFGLEETQY

d_call: TRBD1
cdr3_length: 12
j_call: TRBJ1-2
v_call: TRBV6-5
cdr3_aa: ASRQTGGNYGYT

d_call: NA
cdr3_length: 10
j_call: TRBJ2-2
v_call: TRBV7-2
cdr3_aa: ASSLRGRELF